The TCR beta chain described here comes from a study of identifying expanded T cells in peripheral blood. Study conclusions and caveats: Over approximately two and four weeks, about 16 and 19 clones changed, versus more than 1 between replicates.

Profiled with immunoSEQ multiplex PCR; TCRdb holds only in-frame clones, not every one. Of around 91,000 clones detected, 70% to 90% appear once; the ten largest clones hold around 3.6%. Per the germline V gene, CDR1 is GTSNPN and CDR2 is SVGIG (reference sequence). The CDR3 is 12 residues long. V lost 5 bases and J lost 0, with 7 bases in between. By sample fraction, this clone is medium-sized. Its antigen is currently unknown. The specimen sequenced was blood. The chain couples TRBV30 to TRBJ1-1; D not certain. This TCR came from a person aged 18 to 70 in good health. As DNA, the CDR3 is TGTGCCTGGGGCATCATGAACACTGAAGCTTTCTTT. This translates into CAWGIMNTEAFF. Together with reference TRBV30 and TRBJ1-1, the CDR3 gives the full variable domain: SQTIHQWPATLVQPVGSPLSLECTVEGTSNPNLYWYRQAAGRGLQLLFYSVGIGQISSEVPQNLSASRPQDRQFILSSKKLLLSDSGFYLCAWGIMNTEAFFGQGTRLTVV.